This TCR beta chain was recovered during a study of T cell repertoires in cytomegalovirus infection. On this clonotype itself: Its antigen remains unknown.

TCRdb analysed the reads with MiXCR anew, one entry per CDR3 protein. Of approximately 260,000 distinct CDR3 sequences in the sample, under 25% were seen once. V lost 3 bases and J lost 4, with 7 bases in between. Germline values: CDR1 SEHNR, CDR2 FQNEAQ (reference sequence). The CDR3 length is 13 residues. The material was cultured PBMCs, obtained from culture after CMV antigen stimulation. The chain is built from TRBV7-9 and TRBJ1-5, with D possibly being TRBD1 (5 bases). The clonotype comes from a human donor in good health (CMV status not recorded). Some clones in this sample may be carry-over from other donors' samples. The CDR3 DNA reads TGTGCCAGCAGCTTCAGGGCTAATCAGCCCCAGCATTTT. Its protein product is CASSFRANQPQHF.